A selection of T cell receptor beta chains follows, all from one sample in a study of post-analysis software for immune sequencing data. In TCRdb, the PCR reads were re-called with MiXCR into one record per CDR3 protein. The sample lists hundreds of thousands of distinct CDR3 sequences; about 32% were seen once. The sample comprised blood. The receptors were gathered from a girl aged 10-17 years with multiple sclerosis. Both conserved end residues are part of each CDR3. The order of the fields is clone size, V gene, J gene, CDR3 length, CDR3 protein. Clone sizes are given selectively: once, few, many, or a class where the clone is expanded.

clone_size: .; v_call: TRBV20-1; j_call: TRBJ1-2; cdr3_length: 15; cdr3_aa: CSANREPRLTGGYTF
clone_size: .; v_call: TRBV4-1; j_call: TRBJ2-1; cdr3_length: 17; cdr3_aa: CASSQDRAGGAYNEQFF
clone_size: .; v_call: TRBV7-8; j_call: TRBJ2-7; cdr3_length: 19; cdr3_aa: CASSLALKLAGKSSYEQYF
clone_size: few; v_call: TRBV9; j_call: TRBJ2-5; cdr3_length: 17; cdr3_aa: CASSAAATELAGGAQYF
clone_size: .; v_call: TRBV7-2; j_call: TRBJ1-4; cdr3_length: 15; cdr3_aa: CASSVDRGHGEKLFF
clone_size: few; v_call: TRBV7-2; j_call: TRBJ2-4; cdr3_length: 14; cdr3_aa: CASSKDQAKNIQYF
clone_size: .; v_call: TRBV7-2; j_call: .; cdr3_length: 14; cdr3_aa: CASSRIGSSETQYF
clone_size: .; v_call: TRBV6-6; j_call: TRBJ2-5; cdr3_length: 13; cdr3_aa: CASKRDVGGTQYF
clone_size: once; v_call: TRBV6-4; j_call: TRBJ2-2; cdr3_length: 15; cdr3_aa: CASSDSASNTGELFF
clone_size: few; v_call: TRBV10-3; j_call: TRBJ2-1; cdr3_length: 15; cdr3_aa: CAIRTRTSGVDEQFF
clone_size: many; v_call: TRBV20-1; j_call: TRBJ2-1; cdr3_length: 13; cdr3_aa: CSAPGGSYNEQFF
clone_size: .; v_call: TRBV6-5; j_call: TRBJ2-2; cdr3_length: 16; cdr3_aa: CASSYSGGSDTGELFF
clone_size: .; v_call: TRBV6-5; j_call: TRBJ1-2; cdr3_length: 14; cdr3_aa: CASSYHRGNYGYTF
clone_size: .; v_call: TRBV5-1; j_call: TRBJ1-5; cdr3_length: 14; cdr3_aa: CASSQDPNNQPQHF
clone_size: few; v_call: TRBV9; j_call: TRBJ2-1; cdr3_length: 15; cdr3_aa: CASTPGGSSYNEQFF
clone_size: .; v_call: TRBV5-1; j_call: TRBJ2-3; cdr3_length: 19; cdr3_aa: CASSPSGTGAKLFSDTQYF
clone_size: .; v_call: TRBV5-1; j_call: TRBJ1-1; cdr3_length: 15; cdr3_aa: CASSSPGRADTEAFF
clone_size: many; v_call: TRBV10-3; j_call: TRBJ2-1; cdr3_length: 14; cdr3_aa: CAIRREGSYNEQFF
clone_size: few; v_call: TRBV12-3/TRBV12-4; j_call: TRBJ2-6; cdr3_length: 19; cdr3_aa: CASSRDRDRGFTGANVLTF
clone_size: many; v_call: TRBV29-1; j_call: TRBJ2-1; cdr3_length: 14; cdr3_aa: CSVDGGGPYNEQFF
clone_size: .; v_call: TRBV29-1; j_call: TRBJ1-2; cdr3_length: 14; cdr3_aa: CSVEDQRRLGGYTF
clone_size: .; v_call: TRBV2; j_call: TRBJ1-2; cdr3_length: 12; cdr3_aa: CASLGTAYGYTF
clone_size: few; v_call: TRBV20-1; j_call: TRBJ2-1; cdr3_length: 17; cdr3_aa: CSARGLASGSSYNEQFF
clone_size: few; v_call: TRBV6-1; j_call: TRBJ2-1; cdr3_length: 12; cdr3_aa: CATTESYNEQFF